These T cell receptor beta chains were read from a single sample in a study of response to subunit inactivated influenza vaccine. MiXCR, run by TCRdb on the RT-PCR reads, gives a single entry per CDR3 protein. The sample has 300,000 to 350,000 distinct CDR3 sequences, 20% to 25% seen once. Sequences were derived from PBMCs from blood, sampled about 19 months after vaccination. The receptors were gathered from a man between 50 and 75 years old who received an inactivated influenza vaccine. Each CDR3 is given with its conserved first and last residue. Fields, in order: V gene, D gene, clone size, J gene, CDR3 DNA, CDR3 protein. A D gene is named only where the DNA matches it firmly. The size field is filled for only some rows; it gives once, few, many or a size class.

TRBV4-2	TRBD2	few	TRBJ2-3	TGTGCCAGCAGCCAAGTGGGAGTGGGCGGACTAGCGGGATCTAGCACAGATACGCAGTATTTT	CASSQVGVGGLAGSSTDTQYF
TRBV28	TRBD2	-	TRBJ2-7	TGTGCCAGCAGTTTACTGGGGACTAGCGCAACCTACGAGCAGTACTTC	CASSLLGTSATYEQYF
TRBV12-3/TRBV12-4	-	many	TRBJ1-4	TGTGCCAGCAGAAGGACAGAAGAAAAACTGTTTTTT	CASRRTEEKLFF
TRBV15	TRBD2	many	TRBJ2-1	TGTGCCACCAGCAGATTCGAAGGGGTAGCGGGGGGGAATGAGCAGTTCTTC	CATSRFEGVAGGNEQFF
TRBV4-3	-	few	TRBJ2-3	TGCGCCAGCAGCCAAGGTCTGGGGCAAGATACGCAGTATTTT	CASSQGLGQDTQYF
TRBV6-4	TRBD2	few	TRBJ2-1	TGTGCCAGCAGTGTATCCGGGACTAGCGGGTCCGATGAGCAGTTCTTC	CASSVSGTSGSDEQFF
TRBV20-1	-	-	TRBJ2-1	TGCAGTGCCCTCGTTGGAACAGACTGGAATGAGCAGTTCTTC	CSALVGTDWNEQFF
TRBV20-1	-	-	TRBJ2-1	TGCAGTGCTAAAGGGGGGGGGCTGAGGTCCTACAATGAGCAGTTCTTC	CSAKGGGLRSYNEQFF
TRBV28	-	-	TRBJ2-7	TGTGCCAGCAGGGGTGGAGTGACCTACGAGCAGTACTTC	CASRGGVTYEQYF
TRBV4-3	-	-	TRBJ1-4	TGCGCCAGCAGCCAACCCCGGGGCAGGGGCCTTGAAAAACTGTTTTTT	CASSQPRGRGLEKLFF
TRBV7-8	-	-	TRBJ2-7	TGTGCCAGCAGCTCAACCATACGGGCGGGCTCCTACGAGCAGTACTTC	CASSSTIRAGSYEQYF
TRBV12-3/TRBV12-4	-	-	TRBJ1-6	TGTGCCAGCCGCCCGGGGTCAGGATATAATTCACCCCTCCACTTT	CASRPGSGYNSPLHF
TRBV9	-	-	TRBJ1-5	TGTGCCAGCAGCGTAGGCCCGGCGGGCAATCAGCCCCAGCATTTT	CASSVGPAGNQPQHF
TRBV20-1	TRBD1	few	TRBJ2-7	TGCAGTGCCCCGGGACAGGGAAACTACGAGCAGTACTTC	CSAPGQGNYEQYF